This is a list of T cell receptor beta chains from one sample in a study of blood T cell repertoires in COVID-19. Assay used: immunoSEQ multiplex PCR; TCRdb lists only in-frame clones, some missing. The repertoire holds around 250,000 clones, with about nine tenths as singletons. Source material: peripheral blood. The receptors derive from a man aged 25-45 years who had recovered from COVID-19. The CDR3 runs from the conserved cysteine through the conserved F or W. D genes are given only for firm matches. A row's size may be missing; if present it is once, few, many or a size class.

D	V	size	J	CDR3	DNA
TRBD1	TRBV5-1	few	TRBJ2-6	CASTRTGGSGANVLTF	TGCGCCAGCACTCGGACAGGGGGCTCTGGGGCCAACGTCCTGACTTTC
.	TRBV4-1	.	TRBJ2-7	CASSQEHIAYEQYF	TGCGCCAGCAGCCAAGAGCACATCGCCTACGAGCAGTACTTC
TRBD2	TRBV7-9	.	TRBJ2-3	CASSSRLAGRTDTQYF	TGTGCCAGCAGCTCTAGACTAGCGGGGCGCACAGATACGCAGTATTTT
TRBD2	TRBV18	few	TRBJ2-7	CASSPPVGGGSSYEQYF	TGTGCCAGCTCACCACCGGTGGGCGGGGGGAGCTCCTACGAGCAGTACTTC
TRBD2	TRBV5-1	.	TRBJ2-7	CASSLEGGGSYEQYF	TGCGCCAGCAGCTTGGAAGGCGGGGGATCCTACGAGCAGTACTTC
TRBD2	TRBV11-3	once	TRBJ2-5	CASSLGGRGGRETQYF	TGTGCCAGCAGCTTAGGTGGCCGGGGGGGCCGAGAGACCCAGTACTTC
TRBD1	TRBV3-1/TRBV3-2	.	TRBJ1-1	CASSLGTGWATEAFF	TGTGCCAGCAGCCTTGGGACAGGGTGGGCCACTGAAGCTTTCTTT
.	TRBV5-1	.	TRBJ1-1	CASSLVRANTEAFF	TGCGCCAGCAGCTTGGTTCGCGCGAACACTGAAGCTTTCTTT
.	TRBV5-8	.	TRBJ1-2	CASSPRYINYGYTF	TGTGCCAGCAGCCCCAGGTATATTAACTATGGCTACACCTTC
.	TRBV6-5	.	TRBJ1-1	CASSYGPYDTEAFF	TGTGCCAGCAGTTACGGGCCTTATGACACTGAAGCTTTCTTT
TRBD1	TRBV27	.	TRBJ1-6	CASSSTGGDTYNSPLHF	TGTGCCAGCAGTTCTACAGGGGGCGACACCTATAATTCACCCCTCCACTTT
.	TRBV19	.	TRBJ1-6	CASSPLINSPLHF	TGTGCCAGTAGTCCCCTAATCAATTCACCCCTCCACTTT
TRBD2	TRBV11-2	.	TRBJ2-5	CASSPTSGGAVETQYF	TGTGCCAGCAGCCCGACTAGCGGGGGGGCGGTAGAGACCCAGTACTTC
.	TRBV7-8	.	TRBJ1-1	CASSLAGGNTEAFF	TGTGCCAGCAGCTTAGCAGGGGGGAACACTGAAGCTTTCTTT
TRBD1	TRBV5-4	once	TRBJ1-2	CASSLQGAGGYTF	TGTGCCAGCAGCCTTCAGGGGGCCGGGGGCTACACCTTC
TRBD2	TRBV5-6	.	TRBJ2-7	CASSSGLAGDSYEQYF	TGTGCCAGCAGCTCCGGACTAGCGGGGGACTCCTACGAGCAGTACTTC
TRBD1	TRBV11-2	.	TRBJ1-1	CASSSRTGSRTEAFF	TGTGCCAGCAGCTCCCGGACAGGGAGCAGGACTGAAGCTTTCTTT
.	TRBV10-3	once	TRBJ1-4	CAISESANEKLFF	TGTGCCATCAGTGAGTCGGCAAATGAAAAACTGTTTTTT